This T cell receptor (beta chain) originates from a study of cytomegalovirus exposure and HLA in healthy donors. Whole-study results and caveats: The HLA-A and HLA-B alleles of most subjects were reportedly predicted accurately from TCR beta sequences.

Worth noting for this clone: Its antigen is not identified.

The V end was cut by 10 bases, the J end by 2 bases, with 17 bases between. CDR1 LNHDA and CDR2 SQIVND come from the germline V gene (reference sequence). The CDR3 contains 14 residues. Primers for the PCR totalled 60 Vbeta and 13 Jbeta. Produced via immunoSEQ multiplex PCR; TCRdb's table is partial and in-frame only. Of some 190,000 clones listed, around 82% are singletons. This TCR derives from a woman aged 25 to 39 in good health and CMV-seropositive. Sequencing used PBMCs. The rearrangement joins TRBV19 to TRBJ1-2, with D hard to call. The CDR3 DNA follows: TGTGCCACTACCCCCGGTGGAGACAACTATGGCTACACCTTC. This codes for CATTPGGDNYGYTF.